The 22 T cell receptor beta chains reported below all come from one sample, sequenced in a study of shared clonotypes between healthy human individuals (dated by TCRdb to 2020 to 2021). The method behind the library was the immunoSEQ multiplex PCR assay. Sourced from immuneACCESS, this table was stored by TCRdb with only in-frame sequences that have V and J called. A share of the clones is absent; for the studies checked, an unresolved V gene accounts for under half, and the remainder has no known explanation. Counted in this sample were approximately 530,000 clones; more than 95% of them appeared once. The ten largest clonotypes hold 0.064% of the sample. Sequenced material: naive CD4+ T cells sorted from blood. The cell subset or site label on this specimen signifies: CD45RA+ positively selected. The receptor set was obtained from a woman aged 25 to 39 in good health.

This clone was detected once. The V gene is TRBV7-2, the J gene TRBJ2-3; the D call may be TRBD1 or TRBD2 (6 bases each). The V gene lost 1 base and the J gene lost 6 bases, with 11 bases spanning the gap. This CDR3 spans 14 amino acids. Looked up from germline, CDR1 is SGHTA and CDR2 is FQGNSA. For the CDR3, the DNA is TGTGCCAGCAGCTTAGGGGGGGCTGGGGATACGCAGTATTTT. Encoded protein: CASSLGGAGDTQYF.

This clone has only one observation. V and J are TRBV19 and TRBJ2-7; 8 bases fit TRBD1. With 3 bases clipped from V and 2 bases from J, the junction kept 3 bases outside the gene matches. Germline V lookup: CDR1 LNHDA, CDR2 SQIVND (reference sequence). The CDR3 contains 14 residues. The CDR3 loop is CASSIEGQAYEQYF. The CDR3 region has the DNA TGTGCCAGTAGTATTGAGGGACAGGCCTACGAGCAGTACTTC.

This chain links TRBV18 with TRBJ1-4, with TRBD1 identical over 7 bases. The germline gives CDR1 KGHSH, CDR2 LQKENI. The CDR3 runs to 16 residues. V shed 1 base and J 8 bases; nucleotides not matched to a gene: 10. CDR3 region: CASSPRLPGGKEKLFF. As DNA, the CDR3 is TGTGCCAGCTCACCACGCCTACCAGGGGGGAAGGAAAAACTGTTTTTT.

The chain employs TRBV28 and TRBJ2-7; the match to TRBD2 covers 9 bases. In germline, CDR1 is MDHEN, CDR2 SYDVKM. V shed 5 bases, J shed 2 bases, and the junction held 10 bases outside the gene matches. The CDR3 covers 16 residues. The CDR3 region has the DNA TGTGCCAGCAGTGCCATAGCGGGAGAGGTTCCCTACGAGCAGTACTTC. Protein product: CASSAIAGEVPYEQYF.

The gene calls are TRBV6-5 and TRBJ2-3; no clear D. CDR1 and CDR2 from the germline V gene are MNHEY and SVGAGI. V gave up 0 bases and J gave up 2 bases, with 12 bases separating them. The CDR3 has 16 amino acids. CDR3 nucleotide sequence: TGTGCCAGCAGTTACTCGAGTAGTCGGCTCACAGATACGCAGTATTTT. Amino acid sequence: CASSYSSSRLTDTQYF.

This chain uses TRBV28 with TRBJ2-7; TRBD1 is a possible D gene (6 bases). The ends were cut back, 4 bases at V and 3 bases at J, with 16 bases in the middle. This CDR3 spans 15 amino acids. Germline CDR1 reads MDHEN; CDR2 reads SYDVKM. CDR3 in amino acids: CASSYSRGAIYEQYF. The CDR3 coding sequence is TGTGCCAGCAGTTATAGCAGGGGAGCGATCTACGAGCAGTACTTC.

V gene TRBV6-6 combines with J gene TRBJ1-3, with 8 nucleotides matching TRBD1. Trimming at V came to 5 bases and at J to 4 bases, leaving 1 base not matched to a gene. The CDR3 is 13 amino acids. Germline V gene data show CDR1 as MNHNY and CDR2 as SVGAGI (reference sequence). CDR3 sequence (DNA): TGTGCCAGCAGTGACAGGGGAGGAAACACCATATATTTT. It is translated as CASSDRGGNTIYF.

This chain uses TRBV9 with TRBJ2-7; TRBD1 matches 7 bases. CDR1 is SGDLS and CDR2 is YYNGEE in the germline V gene. The CDR3 consists of 11 residues. Trimming took 2 bases from V and 13 from J; bases not matched to a gene: 6. Written as DNA, the CDR3 is TGTGCCAGCAGCGTCGGGGACAGAAGATACTTC. It translates to CASSVGDRRYF.

The chain employs TRBV7-9 and TRBJ1-1; 8 bases align to TRBD1. In germline, CDR1 is SEHNR, CDR2 FQNEAQ (reference sequence). V was clipped by 3 bases and J by 4 bases; unmatched bases: 4. This CDR3 region has 14 residues. CDR3 sequence reads: CASSLRDRGTEAFF. CDR3 DNA: TGTGCCAGCAGCTTGAGAGACAGGGGCACTGAAGCTTTCTTT.

The chain uses TRBV27 and TRBJ1-2; D is unclear. Germline loops: CDR1 MNHEY, CDR2 SMNVEV (reference sequence). V was cut by 2 bases and J by 8 bases, with 12 bases left in between. This CDR3 has 13 amino acids. The CDR3 here is CASSLVRGGGYTF. CDR3 nucleotides: TGTGCCAGCAGTTTAGTTCGGGGTGGCGGCTACACCTTC.

The gene calls are TRBV6-5 and TRBJ1-1; weak D call: TRBD1 (6 bases). The germline gives CDR1 MNHEY, CDR2 SVGAGI. CDR3 length: 12 residues. V was trimmed by 0 bases and J by 11 bases, leaving 10 bases between them. CDR3 sequence reads: CASSYSTGTAFF. In DNA, the CDR3 is TGTGCCAGCAGTTACTCGACAGGCACCGCTTTCTTT.

This clone was observed once. V is TRBV5-1 and J is TRBJ2-2, with 9 positions matching TRBD2. The V and J ends lost 0 bases and 0 bases, in that order; junction bases with no gene match: 12. The germline gives CDR1 SGHRS, CDR2 YFSETQ. This CDR3 region has 20 residues. For the CDR3, the DNA is TGCGCCAGCAGCTTGGAAGTGGGGACTAGCAGGCGAGCGAACACCGGGGAGCTGTTTTTT. Translation: CASSLEVGTSRRANTGELFF.

For the CDR3, the DNA is TGTGCCAGCAGCTTAGAGCACAATGAGCAGTTCTTC. Amino acid sequence: CASSLEHNEQFF. J is TRBJ2-1 and V is TRBV7-8; D not resolved. This CDR3 contains 12 residues. Trimming left V 1 base short and J 5 bases short, with 3 bases between. Per germline, CDR1 SGHVS and CDR2 FQNEAQ.

The chain combines TRBV2 with TRBJ2-1, with TRBD1 identical over 8 bases. The CDR3 extends over 14 amino acids. V lost 6 bases to trimming and J lost 1 base; unmatched junction nucleotides: 2. Germline loops: CDR1 SNHLY, CDR2 FYNNEI. This CDR3 reads CASSRDRSYNEQFF. In nucleotides, the CDR3 is TGTGCCAGCAGCCGGGACAGGTCCTACAATGAGCAGTTCTTC.

The chain is built from TRBV6-6 and TRBJ2-3; D is unclear. The V gene lost 4 bases and the J gene lost 4 bases, with 6 bases spanning the gap. Germline loops: CDR1 MNHNY, CDR2 SVGAGI (reference sequence). The CDR3 has 12 amino acids. The CDR3 DNA reads as TGTGCCAGCAGTTCTTCAGCAGATACGCAGTATTTT. Its protein is CASSSSADTQYF.

This chain uses TRBV27 with TRBJ1-1; 7 bases map to TRBD1. This CDR3 has 15 residues. V lost 6 bases to trimming and J lost 0 bases; unmatched junction nucleotides: 7. Germline V lookup: CDR1 MNHEY, CDR2 SMNVEV (reference sequence). Here the CDR3 reads CASSRGGQLNTEAFF. The CDR3 region has the DNA TGTGCCAGCAGCCGAGGGGGACAGCTGAACACTGAAGCTTTCTTT.

The chain employs TRBV7-9 and TRBJ2-4, with no clear D. CDR1 SEHNR and CDR2 FQNEAQ come from the germline V gene (reference sequence). The CDR3 loop spans 16 amino acids. Trimming removed 4 bases at V and 3 bases at J, with 16 bases between. The CDR3 region is CASSSRLKDDKNIQYF. DNA for the CDR3: TGTGCCAGCAGCTCTCGCCTAAAGGATGACAAAAACATTCAGTACTTC.

The chain recombines TRBV5-1 with TRBJ2-7, with D tentatively TRBD1 or TRBD2 (5 bases each). Germline V CDR1 and CDR2: SGHRS, YFSETQ. This CDR3 region has 13 residues. V was trimmed by 3 bases and J by 4 bases, leaving 11 bases between them. The CDR3 DNA reads as TGCGCCAGCAGCTGGGACGGTGGGTACGAGCAGTACTTC. The encoded protein is CASSWDGGYEQYF.

For the CDR3, the DNA is TGTGCCAGCAGACCAGATATGGGATCACAAGAGACCCAGTACTTC. Its protein is CASRPDMGSQETQYF. The rearrangement joins TRBV5-4 to TRBJ2-5; no firm D call. V shed 5 bases and J shed 2 bases, with 16 bases lying between them. CDR1 SGHNT and CDR2 YYREEE come from the germline V gene (reference sequence). The length of the CDR3 is 15 residues.

CDR3: CASSLGAGTHEQYF. DNA of the CDR3: TGTGCCAGCAGCTTAGGAGCGGGAACCCACGAGCAGTACTTC. The chain is built from TRBV7-9 and TRBJ2-7; TRBD2 agrees at 7 bases. There are 14 residues in the CDR3. The junction had 5 bases not matched to a gene; V was cut back by 1 base and J by 5 bases. CDR1 SEHNR and CDR2 FQNEAQ come from the germline V gene (reference sequence).

The V and J genes are TRBV14 and TRBJ2-5; D is undetermined. Judging by the DNA end, TRBJ2-7 fits better; the J call may be wrong. This CDR3 has 11 residues. Germline assignment: CDR1 SGHDN and CDR2 FVKESK. The CDR3 region is CASSQYYEQYF. The CDR3 DNA sequence: TGTGCCAGCAGCCAGTACTACGAGCAGTACTTC.

The CDR3 nucleotides are TGCGCCAGCAGCTCGACCGGGGTTTGGAGTGAAAAACTGTTTTTT. Its protein is CASSSTGVWSEKLFF. V is TRBV5-1 and J is TRBJ1-4; no firm D call. This CDR3 is 15 amino acids long. V was trimmed by 3 bases and J by 7 bases, leaving 16 bases between them. Per germline, CDR1 SGHRS and CDR2 YFSETQ.